This T cell receptor beta chain was captured in a study of regulatory T cells in long-lasting Graves disease. Study observations and caveats: Between persistent patients, about 2,500 public clonotypes were shared, exceeding the 966 shared between new patients. Persistent disease preferred TRBV28, TRBJ1-2 and TRBJ2-5; new disease, TRBV20-1 and TRBJ2-1.

Details on this clonotype: What it recognizes is unknown.

Arm-PCR of CDR3 regions and iRepertoire HTBI primers were used to build TCR beta libraries. TCRdb recomputed calls from the multiplex PCR reads with MiXCR, one row per CDR3 protein. This table has some 560,000 distinct CDR3 sequences, 15% to 20% appearing once. V was pared by 1 base and J by 3 bases, with 16 bases between. The CDR3 has 17 residues. Documented time point: newly diagnosed GD, antithyroid drugs for less than 3 months. Generation of the TCR library employed RNA extracted from PBMCs. These data were also filed under a second study, of T cells in Graves' hyperthyroidism and ophthalmopathy. Turning to that study: Pregnant or lactating patients were excluded, as were those with uncontrolled infection or other autoimmune disease. First-round RT-PCR targeting the TCR CDR3 was performed with the HTBI primer set.

The TCR originated in a middle-aged woman with Graves disease. The sample here was peripheral blood mononuclear cells (PBMCs), taken at new diagnosis, from a patient treated with antithyroid drugs. V gene TRBV12-3 or TRBV12-4 combines with J gene TRBJ2-4; D is possibly TRBD2 (6 bases). This CDR3 reads CASSLGPSEGDKNIQYF. CDR3 DNA: TGTGCCAGCAGTTTAGGACCCTCGGAGGGTGACAAAAACATTCAGTACTTC.